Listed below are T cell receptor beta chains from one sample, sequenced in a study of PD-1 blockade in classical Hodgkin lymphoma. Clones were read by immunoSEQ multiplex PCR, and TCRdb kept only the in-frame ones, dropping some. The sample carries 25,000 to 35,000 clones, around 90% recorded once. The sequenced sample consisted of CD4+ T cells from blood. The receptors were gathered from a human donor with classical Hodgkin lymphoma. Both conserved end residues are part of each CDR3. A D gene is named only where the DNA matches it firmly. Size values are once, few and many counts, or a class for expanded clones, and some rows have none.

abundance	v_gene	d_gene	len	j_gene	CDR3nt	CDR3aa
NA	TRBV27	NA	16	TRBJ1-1	TGTGCCAGCAGTTATCACACCTCCACCTGGGACACTGAAGCTTTCTTT	CASSYHTSTWDTEAFF
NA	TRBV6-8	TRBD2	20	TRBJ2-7	TGTGCCAGCAACCTGGGGGGTCGGGGTTCTAGCGGGAGCCGTATCTCCGAGCAGTACTTC	CASNLGGRGSSGSRISEQYF
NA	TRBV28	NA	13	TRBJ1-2	TGTGCCAGCAGTTTTAGGGGACGCTATGGCTACACCTTC	CASSFRGRYGYTF
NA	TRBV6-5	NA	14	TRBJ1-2	TGTGCCAGCAGCAGGGGACGGATCGCAGGGGGCTACACCTTC	CASSRGRIAGGYTF
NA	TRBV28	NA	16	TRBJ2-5	TGTGCCAGCAGTGTGCATGGGACACTCTTCCAAGAGACCCAGTACTTC	CASSVHGTLFQETQYF
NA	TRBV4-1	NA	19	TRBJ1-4	TGCGCCAGCAGCCAAGAAGTTGTTAGAGGCGCCACAACTAATGAAAAACTGTTTTTT	CASSQEVVRGATTNEKLFF
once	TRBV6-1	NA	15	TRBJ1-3	TGTGCCAGCACCAGGGACCTTCTCTCTGGAAACACCATATATTTT	CASTRDLLSGNTIYF
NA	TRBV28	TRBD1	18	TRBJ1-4	TGTGCCAGCAGGACTTTAGGGGACAGGGTAGTTGGGTACGAAAAACTGTTTTTT	CASRTLGDRVVGYEKLFF
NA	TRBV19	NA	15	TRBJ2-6	TGTGCCAGTAATGATCCAATGACTGGGGCCAACGTCCTGACTTTC	CASNDPMTGANVLTF
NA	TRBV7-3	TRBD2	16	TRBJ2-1	TGTGCCAGCAGCTTAACGGCGGTAGCGGGGTATAATGAGCAGTTCTTC	CASSLTAVAGYNEQFF
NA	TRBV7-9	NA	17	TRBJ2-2	TGTGCCAGCAGCTTAGGCGCGGGACCCGCGAACACCGGGGAGCTGTTTTTT	CASSLGAGPANTGELFF
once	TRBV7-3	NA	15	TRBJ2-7	TGTGCCAGCAGCTTAACCGGGACACCTATTATCGAGCAGTACTTC	CASSLTGTPIIEQYF
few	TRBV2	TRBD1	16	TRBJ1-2	TGTGCCAGCAGTGACGAGACAGGGGGGGTTGTCTATGGCTACACCTTC	CASSDETGGVVYGYTF